This TCR beta chain was recorded in a study of CD8+CD57+ T cells in acquired aplastic anemia (dated by TCRdb to the late 2010s). As for the study more broadly: DNA extracted from sorted CD4+ and CD8+ cells had a mean of approximately 3.3 ug, with a range of roughly 0.2 to 27.4 ug. CD8+CD57+ expansion was defined as a frequency above the mean frequency observed in healthy subjects.

Genomic DNA served as template for TCR beta VDJ combination and CDR3 sequence profiling. An Illumina HiSeq 2000 was the platform used for TCR repertoire sequencing. In the source study's methods: TRBV/TRBJ rearrangement plots, CDR3 size and DJ length profiles, and Simpson's diversity index were used to assess repertoires. The most abundant DNA sequence in the deep sequencing data was taken as the immunodominant clone. CDR3 amino acid sequences were checked for sharing between subjects and were compared against published repertoires and the VDJdb database. TCRdb redid the processing of the public reads, applying fastp at Q25 and MiXCR, and retained in-frame beta chains. CDR3 protein sequences are deduplicated, and each keeps its most common genes and DNA. The authors' filters were not applied to this entry. The sample profile shows about 260,000 distinct CDR3 sequences; 82% of them were found once. The ten largest clones capture 42% of the sample.

The paper's findings and limits, for the study overall: Some 27 CD8+ CDR3 sequences were found in both patients and controls but appeared to be highly expressed in patients and within the immunodominant clones of the patients. No significant difference in CD8+ Simpson's diversity was found between patients and healthy controls (P=0.060).

For this clonotype: The antigen it recognizes is unknown. At one of its ends the junction is not consistent with the germline gene, which may arise from a read error.

Flow cytometry had shown CD8+CD57+ cell expansion in the patients selected for sequencing. Every patient had a diagnosis of severe acquired aplastic anemia based on International Study of Aplastic Anemia and Agranulocytosis and Camitta criteria. No therapy had been received by the patients at the time of blood sampling. In the study, sorted CD4+ and CD8+ blood T cells from patients with severe aplastic anemia and from healthy subjects underwent deep sequencing of TCR repertoires. Patients were enrolled under clinicaltrials.gov protocols 00001620, 01623167, 00001397, 00071045, 00081523 and 00961064 in the USA. Ficoll-Paque density gradient centrifugation was used to isolate peripheral blood mononuclear cells. Before DNA was extracted, CD4+ and CD8+ T cells were sorted using either FACS or magnetic beads. There are 13 amino acids in the CDR3, from cysteine to phenylalanine inclusive. Here the CDR3 DNA is all that survives: 39 bases in frame from base 1. Reading the germline V gene gives CDR1 SGHAT and CDR2 FQNNGV.

The TCR sequence derives from a human donor with aplastic anemia. Input material: sorted CD4+, CD8+, or CD8+CD57+ T cells (not recorded which) from PBMCs. The receptor chain draws on TRBV11-2 and TRBJ2-5, with TRBD2 as a weak D call on 5 bases. At the DNA level, the sequence is TGTGCCAGCAGTTTAGAGCGGACAGAGACCCAGTACTTC. Translated, it gives CASSLERTETQYF. The CDR3, completed at both ends by the reference TRBV11-2 and TRBJ2-5 genes, gives the full variable domain EAGVAQSPRYKIIEKRQSVAFWCNPISGHATLYWYQQILGQGPKLLIQFQNNGVVDDSQLPKDRFSAERLKGVDSTLKIQPAKLEDSAVYLCASSLERTETQYFGPGTRLLVL.